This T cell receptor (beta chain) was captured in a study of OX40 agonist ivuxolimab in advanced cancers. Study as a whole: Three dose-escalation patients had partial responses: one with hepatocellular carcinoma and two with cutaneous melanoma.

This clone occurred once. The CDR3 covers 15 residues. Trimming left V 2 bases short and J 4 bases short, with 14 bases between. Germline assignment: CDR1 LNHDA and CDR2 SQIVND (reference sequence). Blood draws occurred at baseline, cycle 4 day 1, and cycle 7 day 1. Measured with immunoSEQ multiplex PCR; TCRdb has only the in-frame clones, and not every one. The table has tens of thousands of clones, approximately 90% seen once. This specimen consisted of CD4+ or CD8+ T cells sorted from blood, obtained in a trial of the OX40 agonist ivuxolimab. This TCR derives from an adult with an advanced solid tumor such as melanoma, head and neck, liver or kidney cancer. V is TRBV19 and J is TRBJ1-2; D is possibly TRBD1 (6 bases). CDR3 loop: CASSIQGLAVYGYTF. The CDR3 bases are TGTGCCAGTAGTATACAGGGGCTCGCCGTCTATGGCTACACCTTC.